Presented here are 28 T cell receptor beta chains from one specimen sequenced in a study of technical replicates of blood from several donors. The table came from immunoSEQ multiplex PCR; TCRdb's copy has only in-frame clones and leaves some out. The table lists 60,000 or so clones, about 86% of them singletons. The sample consisted of PBMCs. These receptor sequences come from a human donor in good health. Some clones in this sample may be carry-over from other donors' samples.

For the CDR3, the DNA is TGTGCCACCAGCAGAACGAGGACAGAACACTCTGGAAACACCATATATTTT. This translates into CATSRTRTEHSGNTIYF. The rearrangement uses TRBV15 and TRBJ1-3; a possible D gene is TRBD1 (6 bases). CDR3 length: 17 residues. Germline CDR1 reads LNHNV; CDR2 reads YYDKDF (reference sequence). V lost 2 bases, J lost 0 bases, and 14 bases lay in between.

The genes are TRBV6-5 and TRBJ1-6; D gene unclear. With 5 bases removed from V and 7 bases from J, the gap between germline ends came to 12 bases. This CDR3 is 14 amino acids long. CDR1 and CDR2 from the germline V gene are MNHEY and SVGAGI. As DNA, the CDR3 is TGTGCCAGCAGTATTGGGAGGAGAAATTCACCCCTCCACTTT. This encodes CASSIGRRNSPLHF.

The chain links TRBV2 to TRBJ2-7; weak D call: TRBD1 (6 bases). Per germline, CDR1 SNHLY and CDR2 FYNNEI. V lost 2 bases to trimming and J lost 5 bases, with 10 bases between them. This CDR3 has 13 amino acids. The CDR3 DNA sequence: TGTGCCAGCAGTGAACAGGGGTGGGACGAGCAGTACTTC. This encodes CASSEQGWDEQYF.

This chain uses TRBV15 with TRBJ1-1; no definite D call. Trimming removed 2 bases from V and 1 base from J, with 2 bases in between. The CDR3 length is 12 residues. The V gene's germline CDR1 is LNHNV and CDR2 YYDKDF (reference sequence). CDR3 loop: CATSRQNTEAFF. The CDR3 DNA reads TGTGCCACCAGCAGACAGAACACTGAAGCTTTCTTT.

The gene calls are TRBV6-5 and TRBJ1-1; tentative D call: TRBD1 (5 bases). V lost 2 bases and J lost 5, with 9 bases in between. The V gene's germline CDR1 is MNHEY and CDR2 SVGAGI. This CDR3 has 13 residues. CDR3 bases: TGTGCCAGCAGTTACGGGGGGGGAACTGAAGCTTTCTTT. Its translation is CASSYGGGTEAFF.

This clone is a singleton in its sample. An end of the junction differs from the germline gene, which may be a read error. The chain employs TRBV5-5 and TRBJ2-7; 9 bases align to TRBD1. In germline, CDR1 is SGHKS, CDR2 YYEKEE (reference sequence). This CDR3 is 11 amino acids long. The CDR3 DNA follows: TGTGCCAGCAGCCCGGGGACAGGGCCCGTCTTC. This codes for CASSPGTGPVF.

The CDR3 region is CASSLEGTDNEQFF. The CDR3 DNA reads as TGTGCCAGCAGCTTAGAAGGGACAGACAATGAGCAGTTCTTC. This chain uses TRBV13 with TRBJ2-1; 7 nucleotides line up with TRBD1. The CDR3 covers 14 residues. Per the germline V gene, CDR1 is PRHDT and CDR2 is FYEKMQ (reference sequence). V dropped 1 base and J dropped 5; count of bases not matched to a gene: 2.

This clone was picked up one time. The chain recombines TRBV7-2 with TRBJ2-3, with 10 positions matching TRBD2. Germline loops: CDR1 SGHTA, CDR2 FQGNSA. CDR3 length: 17 residues. V gave up 5 bases and J gave up 2 bases; unmatched junction bases: 10. The CDR3 DNA is TGTGCCAGCAGCGCCCCGAGCAGCGGGAGGGCCACAGATACGCAGTATTTT. This sequence encodes CASSAPSSGRATDTQYF.

This clone came up once. The chain couples TRBV5-8 to TRBJ1-2, with D unresolved. V dropped 3 bases and J dropped 8 bases, with 11 bases sitting between them. Per the germline V gene, CDR1 is SGHTS and CDR2 is YDEGEE. CDR3 length: 12 residues. Here the CDR3 reads CASSSYNTGYTF. The CDR3 DNA is TGTGCCAGCAGCTCATACAACACAGGCTACACCTTC.

This rearrangement joins TRBV7-7 to TRBJ2-1, with D uncertain. CDR1 is SSHAT, CDR2 FNYEAQ, per germline (reference sequence). The CDR3 has 13 amino acids. Trimming took 11 bases from V and 0 from J, leaving 11 bases between them. The DNA for the CDR3 is TGTGCCGTCACTATGGGCTCCTACAATGAGCAGTTCTTC. Residues: CAVTMGSYNEQFF.

The rearrangement links TRBV12-5 to TRBJ2-1; 7 bases agree with TRBD2. This CDR3 region has 18 residues. V trimming: 5 bases; J trimming: 2 bases; junction bases outside the gene matches: 15. Germline V gives CDR1 LGHNT, CDR2 FRNRAP. CDR3 residues: CASGLGAILATAYNEQFF. The CDR3 DNA reads as TGTGCTAGTGGTCTCGGAGCGATACTAGCGACTGCCTACAATGAGCAGTTCTTC.

The rearrangement joins TRBV5-1 to TRBJ1-2, with D perhaps matching TRBD1 (5 bases). Trimming removed 0 bases at V and 4 bases at J, with 13 bases between. CDR1 is SGHRS, CDR2 YFSETQ, per germline. CDR3 length: 15 amino acids. CDR3 coding DNA: TGCGCCAGCAGCTTGGACGGGGGGGGTCTCTATGGCTACACCTTC. It specifies CASSLDGGGLYGYTF.

The chain is built from TRBV2 and TRBJ2-7, with 8 bases lining up with TRBD1. Trimming took 6 bases from V and 6 from J; bases not matched to a gene: 10. This CDR3 comprises 14 residues. CDR1 is SNHLY, CDR2 FYNNEI, per germline. The DNA of the CDR3 is TGTGCCAGCAGAGGACAGGGTAGTTGGTCCGAGCAGTACTTC. Its translation: CASRGQGSWSEQYF.

The chain employs TRBV9 and TRBJ2-3, with 9 nucleotides matching TRBD2. The CDR3 has 14 residues. V gave up 5 bases and J gave up 3 bases; unmatched junction bases: 4. Germline assignment: CDR1 SGDLS and CDR2 YYNGEE. Here the CDR3 DNA reads TGTGCCAGCAGTTTCAGCGGGGGGACAGATACGCAGTATTTT. It specifies CASSFSGGTDTQYF.

CDR3 loop: CASSLDGYRSPLHF. In nucleotides, the CDR3 is TGTGCCAGCAGCTTGGACGGCTACAGGTCACCCCTCCACTTT. The chain employs TRBV7-3 and TRBJ1-6; perhaps TRBD1 as D (5 bases). The CDR3 runs 14 residues. Germline V gene lookup returns CDR1 SGHTA and CDR2 FQGTGA. Trimming removed 3 bases at V and 10 bases at J, with 13 bases between.

The chain couples TRBV7-2 to TRBJ1-5; 7 bases line up with TRBD1. Per the germline V gene, CDR1 is SGHTA and CDR2 is FQGNSA. The CDR3 covers 15 residues. The V segment lost 3 bases and the J segment 6 bases; nucleotides outside the gene matches: 8. CDR3 loop: CASSFRQGEGQPQHF. Here the CDR3 DNA reads TGTGCCAGCAGCTTCCGACAGGGTGAGGGTCAGCCCCAGCATTTT. The full variable domain, completed using reference TRBV7-2 and TRBJ1-5, is GAGVSQSPSNKVTEKGKDVELRCDPISGHTALYWYRQSLGQGLEFLIYFQGNSAPDKSGLPSDRFSAERTGGSVSTLTIQRTQQEDSAVYLCASSFRQGEGQPQHFGDGTRLSIL.

J is TRBJ2-1 and V is TRBV7-9; no definite D call. The CDR3 has 16 amino acids. Trimming removed 5 bases from V and 0 bases from J, with 14 bases in between. The germline V gene encodes CDR1 SEHNR and CDR2 FQNEAQ (reference sequence). CDR3 residues: CASSPGGGRSYNEQFF. The CDR3 coding sequence is TGTGCCAGCAGCCCCGGCGGCGGCCGCTCCTACAATGAGCAGTTCTTC.

The chain has TRBV11-3 and TRBJ2-1, with D tentatively TRBD2 (5 bases). Trimming took 5 bases from V and 6 from J, leaving 8 bases between them. CDR1 and CDR2 from the germline V gene are SGHNT and YENEEA. The CDR3 spans 12 residues. CDR3 in amino acids: CASSGAANEQFF. The CDR3 nucleotides are TGTGCCAGCAGCGGAGCGGCCAATGAGCAGTTCTTC.

This chain links TRBV7-3 with TRBJ2-3, with 7 nucleotides matching TRBD2. The CDR3 spans 13 residues. From germline, CDR1 is SGHTA and CDR2 FQGTGA. V lost 5 bases, J lost 5 bases, and 4 bases stayed unmatched. The DNA of the CDR3 is TGTGCCAGCAGCGCCCCGGGGGGAGATACGCAGTATTTT. This encodes CASSAPGGDTQYF.

J is TRBJ1-5 and V is TRBV7-4; TRBD1 agrees at 9 bases. The CDR3 spans 15 residues. In germline, CDR1 is SGHVT, CDR2 SQSDAQ. V lost 8 bases and J lost 4; bases outside the gene matches: 9. The DNA of the CDR3 is TGTGCCAGCGACCAACAGGGGGCGGGTAATCAGCCCCAGCATTTT. This sequence encodes CASDQQGAGNQPQHF. The entire variable domain, with the rest obtained from reference TRBV7-4 and TRBJ1-5, is as follows: GAGVSQSPRYKVAKRGRDVALRCDSISGHVTLYWYRQTLGQGSEVLTYSQSDAQRDKSGRPSGRFSAERPERSVSTLKIQRTEQGDSAVYLCASDQQGAGNQPQHFGDGTRLSIL.

The rearrangement links TRBV27 to TRBJ2-1; 11 bases are a match to TRBD2. The V and J ends lost 9 bases and 5 bases, in that order; junction bases with no gene match: 15. The CDR3 sequence is 17 residues long. The germline V gene has CDR1 MNHEY and CDR2 SMNVEV (reference sequence). The CDR3 region is CASWGFTGTSGNNEQFF. In DNA form, the CDR3 reads TGTGCCAGTTGGGGATTCACCGGGACTAGCGGTAACAATGAGCAGTTCTTC.

J is TRBJ2-7 and V is TRBV5-1; TRBD1 matches at 8 bases. The CDR3 covers 15 residues. Trimming cost V 0 bases and J 7 bases; bases outside gene matches: 9. The V gene's germline CDR1 is SGHRS and CDR2 YFSETQ. The CDR3 coding sequence is TGCGCCAGCAGCTTGGGGGGGACAGGTTTGGGTGAGCAGTACTTC. As protein: CASSLGGTGLGEQYF.

The V call is TRBV6-5, the J call TRBJ2-7; TRBD2 is a possible D gene (6 bases). Germline assignment: CDR1 MNHEY and CDR2 SVGAGI. CDR3 length: 14 amino acids. The V and J ends lost 0 bases and 5 bases respectively, with 11 bases between them. The CDR3 is CASSYSMGGNEQYF. CDR3 bases: TGTGCCAGCAGTTACTCGATGGGGGGAAACGAGCAGTACTTC.

In its sample, this clone was seen once. This chain joins TRBV13 and TRBJ1-4; 8 bases agree with TRBD1. The CDR3 runs 15 residues. CDR1 and CDR2 from the germline V gene are PRHDT and FYEKMQ (reference sequence). V gave up 4 bases and J gave up 5 bases; unmatched junction bases: 6. The CDR3 sequence: CASSSRGLINEKLFF. For the CDR3, the DNA is TGTGCCAGCAGCTCCAGGGGGCTGATAAATGAAAAACTGTTTTTT. The full variable domain, its missing parts supplied by reference TRBV13 and TRBJ1-4, is AAGVIQSPRHLIKEKRETATLKCYPIPRHDTVYWYQQGPGQDPQFLISFYEKMQSDKGSIPDRFSAQQFSDYHSELNMSSLELGDSALYFCASSSRGLINEKLFFGSGTQLSVL.

The rearrangement joins TRBV21-1 to TRBJ2-1; the D call TRBD2 from the table was never checked on the DNA. TRBV21-1 has pseudogene status. The CDR3 spans 11 residues. The CDR3 coding sequence is TGTGCCAGCCTAGGCTACAATGAGCAGTTCTTC. Protein product: CASLGYNEQFF.

The chain has TRBV7-9 and TRBJ2-7; 7 positions match TRBD2. The CDR3 sequence is 14 residues long. Germline CDR1 reads SEHNR; CDR2 reads FQNEAQ (reference sequence). V was clipped by 6 bases and J by 2 bases; unmatched bases: 7. The chain's CDR3 is CASRSRAGTYEQYF. The CDR3 DNA sequence: TGTGCCAGCAGGTCGAGAGCGGGGACCTACGAGCAGTACTTC.

The V call is TRBV5-6, the J call TRBJ2-1; 9 bases are a match to TRBD2. Germline assignment: CDR1 SGHDT and CDR2 YYEEEE. Trimming removed 4 bases from V and 4 bases from J; junction bases left unmatched: 9. This CDR3 has 16 residues. CDR3 loop: CASSRTGLAGYNEQFF. CDR3 DNA: TGTGCCAGCAGCCGAACTGGGCTAGCGGGGTACAATGAGCAGTTCTTC.

The chain carries TRBV20-1 and TRBJ2-1; the D is unclear. Germline V CDR1 and CDR2: DFQATT, SNEGSKA (reference sequence). V was trimmed by 4 bases and J by 4 bases, leaving 5 bases between them. This CDR3 contains 11 residues. The CDR3 reads CSANGYNEQFF. In DNA, the CDR3 is TGCAGTGCTAACGGGTACAATGAGCAGTTCTTC.